This T cell receptor (beta chain) appears in the sequencing data of a study of response to subunit inactivated influenza vaccine. Study-level results: It was suggested by the authors that few new T cells are recruited by each seasonal influenza vaccination.

TCRdb re-called the RT-PCR reads with MiXCR, one entry per CDR3 protein. The sample has 400,000 to 650,000 distinct CDR3 sequences, approximately 7.2% seen once. Trimming removed 0 bases from V and 8 bases from J, with 13 bases in between. Germline V gene lookup returns CDR1 LGHNA and CDR2 YSLEER. This CDR3 spans 14 amino acids. There are many counts of this clonotype. What it binds is not known. This sequence joins TRBV4-3 and TRBJ1-2; D not certain. Source: PBMCs from blood, taken about 24 months after vaccination. The sequence was obtained from a man between 50 and 69 years old who received an inactivated influenza vaccine. CDR3 sequence (DNA): TGCGCCAGCAGCCAAGAAAAGGGCGCGGGGGGCTACACCTTC. It encodes CASSQEKGAGGYTF.